A selection of T cell receptor beta chains follows, all from one sample in a study of T cells after yellow fever vaccination. TCRdb reprocessed the 5' RACE reads via MiXCR and lists one record per CDR3 protein. The sample has approximately 90,000 distinct CDR3 sequences, less than 15% seen once. The sequencing here drew on CD8+ T cells not binding an NS4B(214-222) dextramer, sorted from PBMCs, taken 21 days after the first yellow fever vaccination. Receptors were obtained from a man between 18 and 29 years old who received the YFV17D yellow fever vaccine. Both conserved end residues are part of each CDR3. D genes are given only for firm matches. The size of a clone is reported for some rows only, either as once, few or many, or as a class for expanded clones.

d_call	v_call	j_call	clone_size	cdr3_nt	cdr3_aa
TRBD2	TRBV20-1	TRBJ2-1	-	TGCAGTGCTCGACTAGCGGGGGGCGATGAGCAGTTCTTC	CSARLAGGDEQFF
-	TRBV4-1	TRBJ1-2	many	TGCGCCAGCAGCCAATTGGCCGCTACTAACTATGGCTACACCTTC	CASSQLAATNYGYTF
-	TRBV12-3/TRBV12-4	TRBJ2-7	-	TGTGCCAGCACCATATCGGGGGTCGGCAACGAGCAGTACTTC	CASTISGVGNEQYF
TRBD1	TRBV4-1	TRBJ2-5	few	TGCGCCAGCAGCCAAGAGGGGACAGGGGATGGGGAGACCCAGTACTTC	CASSQEGTGDGETQYF
-	TRBV29-1	TRBJ2-5	few	TGCAGCGTTGTGGAGTCTGGACTTCAAGAGACCCAGTACTTC	CSVVESGLQETQYF
-	TRBV4-2	TRBJ2-7	-	TGTGCCAGCAGCCAAGATCCGGTCCTAGCCGTTTCCTACGAGCAGTACTTC	CASSQDPVLAVSYEQYF
-	TRBV6-1	TRBJ2-1	-	TGTGCCAGCACCTTCTTCGGGAACAATGAGCAGTTCTTC	CASTFFGNNEQFF
-	TRBV25-1	TRBJ2-3	-	TGTGCCAGCGGGAATACGCAGTATTTT	CASGNTQYF
-	TRBV6-1	TRBJ2-7	-	TGTGCCAGCAGTCTGAGCCCGGGGGCCTTCTACGAGCAGTACTTC	CASSLSPGAFYEQYF
-	TRBV10-3	TRBJ2-1	-	TGTGCCATCAGTGAGTCAGAACCTGGGAATGAGCAGTTCTTC	CAISESEPGNEQFF
-	TRBV6-4	TRBJ2-1	-	TGTGCCAGCAGTGACACGACAGGCTACAATGAGCAGTTCTTC	CASSDTTGYNEQFF
-	TRBV6-1	TRBJ2-6	-	TGTGCCAGCAGTCCCGCCTACTCTGGGGCCAACGTCCTGACTTTC	CASSPAYSGANVLTF
-	TRBV5-1	TRBJ2-1	-	TGCGCCAGCAGCTTGGAGGCAGGGCTCGGCGAGCAGTTCTTC	CASSLEAGLGEQFF